What follows are 23 T cell receptor beta chains derived from one specimen sequenced in a study of long-term antiretroviral therapy in people with HIV (dated by TCRdb to between 2021 and 2022). The immunoSEQ hsTCRB v3.0 assay was used at survey level resolution for TRB variable region sequencing. In its TCRdb copy, this immuneACCESS table keeps in-frame sequences only and misses some clones. Where compared with another copy, unresolved V genes explain less than half of these, and the others have no known cause. The sample profile shows about 16,000 clones; 78% of them were found once. Approximately 12% of the sample belongs to the ten largest clones. The sequencing used unsorted PBMCs, collected about 3.3 years after starting antiretroviral therapy. These receptors all come from a woman in her thirties or forties with HIV.

This chain uses TRBV19 with TRBJ1-5; D remains ambiguous. The CDR3 runs to 19 residues. CDR1 is LNHDA and CDR2 is SQIVND in the germline V gene (reference sequence). Trimming took off 0 bases at V and 4 bases at J, with 22 bases between the two ends. The CDR3 is CASSIDHPDPGSLNQPQHF. The CDR3 bases are TGTGCCAGTAGTATAGATCACCCAGACCCGGGATCTTTGAATCAGCCCCAGCATTTT.

This chain links TRBV4-3 with TRBJ1-3; no firm D call. CDR1 and CDR2 (germline): LGHNA, YSLEER. This CDR3 has 17 amino acids. The V gene lost 2 bases and the J gene lost 2 bases, with 16 bases spanning the gap. CDR3 DNA: TGCGCCAGCAGCCAAAGATATGGCGGCCGCACTGGAAACACCATATATTTT. Translation: CASSQRYGGRTGNTIYF.

In this sample, this clone turned up once. V usage is TRBV6-5 and J usage is TRBJ1-1; no reliable D call. The germline V gene encodes CDR1 MNHEY and CDR2 SVGAGI. V shed 7 bases and J shed 4 bases, with 13 bases lying between them. The CDR3 sequence is 13 residues long. The CDR3 protein is CASNSEVGTEAFF. In DNA, the CDR3 is TGTGCCAGCAATAGTGAGGTCGGCACTGAAGCTTTCTTT.

V usage is TRBV18 and J usage is TRBJ1-1; 9 bases line up with TRBD1. The germline gives CDR1 KGHSH, CDR2 LQKENI. The trim removed 6 bases at V and 0 bases at J, leaving 5 bases unmatched. The CDR3 length is 15 residues. CDR3 in amino acids: CASSGGDRVNTEAFF. In DNA, the CDR3 is TGTGCCAGCTCTGGGGGGGACAGGGTGAACACTGAAGCTTTCTTT.

This clone was seen more than once but under ten times. This sequence joins TRBV19 and TRBJ2-5; D uncertain. CDR3 size: 13 residues. The germline CDR1 and CDR2 sequences are LNHDA and SQIVND (reference sequence). Trimming took off 1 base at V and 0 bases at J, with 3 bases between the two ends. The CDR3 DNA reads as TGTGCCAGTAGTATAGTAAACCAAGAGACCCAGTACTTC. It yields the protein CASSIVNQETQYF. Based on the CDR3 plus reference TRBV19 and TRBJ2-5, the full variable domain is DGGITQSPKYLFRKEGQNVTLSCEQNLNHDAMYWYRQDPGQGLRLIYYSQIVNDFQKGDIAEGYSVSREKKESFPLTVTSAQKNPTAFYLCASSIVNQETQYFGPGTRLLVL.

The chain uses TRBV5-6 and TRBJ2-7; 8 positions agree with TRBD1. V lost 4 bases to trimming and J lost 4 bases; unmatched junction nucleotides: 7. CDR3 length: 14 amino acids. Germline V gene sequence: CDR1 SGHDT, CDR2 YYEEEE. CDR3 DNA sequence: TGTGCCAGCAGCCCGAGTGACAGGGGATACGAGCAGTACTTC. It is translated as CASSPSDRGYEQYF. Full variable domain (rest looked up from reference TRBV5-6 and TRBJ2-7): DAGVTQSPTHLIKTRGQQVTLRCSPKSGHDTVSWYQQALGQGPQFIFQYYEEEERQRGNFPDRFSGHQFPNYSSELNVNALLLGDSALYLCASSPSDRGYEQYFGPGTRLTVT.

This clone came up a few times. The J gene is TRBJ2-2, the V gene TRBV27; TRBD1 agrees at 8 bases. This CDR3 contains 13 residues. V was pared by 6 bases and J by 11 bases, with 8 bases of the junction left unmatched. Germline V gives CDR1 MNHEY, CDR2 SMNVEV (reference sequence). The CDR3 protein is CASSAGGPRELFF. The CDR3 nucleotides are TGTGCCAGCAGCGCAGGGGGCCCGAGAGAGCTGTTTTTT.

This chain links TRBV2 with TRBJ2-7; D gene unclear. The germline V and J ends were trimmed by 6 bases and 6 bases, with 12 bases remaining between them. Germline values: CDR1 SNHLY, CDR2 FYNNEI. CDR3 length equals 12 residues. The CDR3 sequence is CASSSTGVEQYF. The DNA of the CDR3 is TGTGCCAGCAGCTCTACGGGCGTCGAGCAGTACTTC.

The CDR3 nucleotides are TGCGCCAGCAGCTTGATAGGTGGAAATACGAACACTGAAGCTTTCTTT. Its translation: CASSLIGGNTNTEAFF. The chain couples TRBV5-1 to TRBJ1-1, with D hard to call. Germline values: CDR1 SGHRS, CDR2 YFSETQ. The CDR3 runs 16 residues. V dropped 1 base and J dropped 1 base, with 14 bases sitting between them.

This sequence joins TRBV5-6 and TRBJ1-2, with 10 bases lining up with TRBD1. CDR1 and CDR2 from the germline V gene are SGHDT and YYEEEE. The CDR3 has 16 amino acids. J was trimmed by 1 base and V by 4 bases; bases with no gene match: 7. This CDR3 is CASSRDRGSYNYGYTF. In DNA, the CDR3 is TGTGCCAGCAGCCGGGACAGGGGTTCTTATAACTATGGCTACACCTTC.

V and J are TRBV18 and TRBJ2-5; D not resolved. V gave up 3 bases and J gave up 5 bases, with 13 bases separating them. The germline CDR1 and CDR2 sequences are KGHSH and LQKENI. The CDR3 has 14 amino acids. The CDR3 DNA reads TGTGCCAGCTCACCCCGGCGGCATGGGGAGACCCAGTACTTC. Residues: CASSPRRHGETQYF. Complete variable domain (other parts from reference TRBV18 and TRBJ2-5): NAGVMQNPRHLVRRRGQEARLRCSPMKGHSHVYWYRQLPEEGLKFMVYLQKENIIDESGMPKERFSAEFPKEGPSILRIQQVVRGDSAAYFCASSPRRHGETQYFGPGTRLLVL.

This clone came up a few times. The J gene is TRBJ1-6, the V gene TRBV14, with TRBD1 matching 10 bases. This CDR3 contains 16 residues. Germline CDR1 is SGHDN and CDR2 is FVKESK. J gave up 9 bases and V 1 base, and 6 bases lay outside the gene matches. The CDR3 nucleotides are TGTGCCAGCAGCCAAGCCTATAGGACAGGGGGTTCACCCCTCCACTTT. It yields the protein CASSQAYRTGGSPLHF.

The chain couples TRBV27 to TRBJ2-1, with no clear D. This CDR3 contains 14 residues. V lost 5 bases and J lost 0, with 8 bases in between. Germline lookup yields CDR1 MNHEY and CDR2 SMNVEV (reference sequence). The CDR3 loop reads CASSPSSSYNEQFF. The CDR3 DNA reads TGTGCCAGCAGTCCGTCGAGCTCCTACAATGAGCAGTTCTTC.

This chain links TRBV2 with TRBJ2-5, with TRBD2 identical over 16 bases. This CDR3 is built from 17 residues. V shed 4 bases, J shed 5 bases, and the junction held 7 bases outside the gene matches. The germline V gene encodes CDR1 SNHLY and CDR2 FYNNEI. The CDR3 reads CASSVGTSGGAGETQYF. The CDR3 DNA is TGTGCCAGCAGTGTTGGGACTAGCGGGGGGGCCGGTGAGACCCAGTACTTC.

This clone was recorded only once. DNA of the CDR3: TGCAGTGCTAGGGTGGGGAGTAGTCAGTACTTC. Protein product: CSARVGSSQYF. This chain joins TRBV20-1 and TRBJ2-4, with D perhaps matching TRBD2 (5 bases). The V gene lost 3 bases and the J gene lost 12 bases, with 12 bases spanning the gap. This CDR3 has 11 residues. The germline CDR1 and CDR2 sequences are DFQATT and SNEGSKA (reference sequence).

This chain joins TRBV4-1 and TRBJ2-2, with D hard to call. Between the trimmed V and J ends, which lost 4 bases and 0 bases, there was a span of 9 bases. Looked up from germline, CDR1 is MGHRA and CDR2 is YSYEKL. This CDR3 has 15 residues. CDR3 amino acids: CASSRGSANTGELFF. CDR3 DNA sequence: TGCGCCAGCAGCCGCGGAAGCGCGAACACCGGGGAGCTGTTTTTT.

The chain is built from TRBV30 and TRBJ2-3; 8 bases align to TRBD1. Per germline, CDR1 GTSNPN and CDR2 SVGIG (reference sequence). The length of the CDR3 is 16 residues. V lost 5 bases and J lost 0; bases outside the gene matches: 10. The CDR3 loop is CAWGRDRSFSTDTQYF. Written as DNA, the CDR3 is TGTGCCTGGGGCCGGGACAGGTCTTTTAGCACAGATACGCAGTATTTT.

This clone was seen just once. The J gene is TRBJ2-7, the V gene TRBV6-1; the D is unclear. Germline V gene sequence: CDR1 MNHNS, CDR2 SASEGT. The V end lost 8 bases, the J end lost 2 bases, and 19 bases lay between the germline ends. The CDR3 loop spans 15 amino acids. Here the CDR3 reads CASHAGYEYTYEQYF. The CDR3 bases are TGTGCCAGCCATGCAGGATATGAGTACACCTACGAGCAGTACTTC.

The CDR3 DNA is TGTGCCACCAGCCCGGGACCTCGCTCGGAGGAAAAACTGTTTTTT. It encodes CATSPGPRSEEKLFF. This chain uses TRBV15 with TRBJ1-4; D is possibly TRBD1 (5 bases). The CDR3 runs 15 residues. Trimming stripped 5 bases from V and 8 bases from J, with 18 bases between. Germline CDR1 LNHNV, CDR2 YYDKDF (reference sequence).

The chain recombines TRBV5-1 with TRBJ1-3, with 9 bases aligning to TRBD1. This CDR3 region has 16 residues. Germline values: CDR1 SGHRS, CDR2 YFSETQ. The V segment lost 7 bases and the J segment 0 bases; nucleotides outside the gene matches: 8. The CDR3, as DNA: TGCGCCAGCCGGACCGGGACAGGGTTCTCTGGAAACACCATATATTTT. Its protein is CASRTGTGFSGNTIYF.

The V gene is TRBV18, the J gene TRBJ1-1, with TRBD1 as a possible D gene (5 bases). Trimming shortened V by 2 bases and J by 2 bases, and 15 bases separated the two germline ends. The CDR3 is 16 amino acids. CDR1 and CDR2 from the germline V gene are KGHSH and LQKENI. The CDR3 protein is CASSPGQGLFNTEAFF. The CDR3 bases are TGTGCCAGCTCACCAGGTCAGGGCTTGTTTAACACTGAAGCTTTCTTT. Using reference TRBV18 and TRBJ1-1 for the parts outside the CDR3, the full variable domain is NAGVMQNPRHLVRRRGQEARLRCSPMKGHSHVYWYRQLPEEGLKFMVYLQKENIIDESGMPKERFSAEFPKEGPSILRIQQVVRGDSAAYFCASSPGQGLFNTEAFFGQGTRLTVV.

The chain joins TRBV2 to TRBJ1-5; no clear D gene. This CDR3 is 15 amino acids long. Deletions cut 0 bases from V and 7 bases from J, with 13 bases between. The germline gives CDR1 SNHLY, CDR2 FYNNEI. CDR3 nucleotides: TGTGCCAGCAGTGAAGCGGACCCGGGGAGCCAGCCCCAGCATTTT. Its protein is CASSEADPGSQPQHF.

This clone was picked up a small number of times. The chain combines TRBV11-2 with TRBJ2-1; the match to TRBD1 covers 7 bases. CDR1 SGHAT and CDR2 FQNNGV come from the germline V gene. CDR3 size: 14 residues. Trimming took 5 bases from V and 9 from J; bases not matched to a gene: 10. The CDR3 region has the DNA TGTGCCAGCAGCCCGTCACAGGGGAAGGGTGAGCAGTTCTTC. Its translation: CASSPSQGKGEQFF.